This T cell receptor beta chain was retrieved from a study of neoadjuvant anti-PD-1 for oral cavity cancer. Study-level background: Patients mostly received three to four biweekly nivolumab doses at 3 mg/kg before surgery.

TCRdb keeps only in-frame clones here, not all; method: immunoSEQ multiplex PCR. The sample has around 81,000 clones, approximately 80% seen once. This CDR3 region has 16 residues. In germline, CDR1 is PRHDT, CDR2 FYEKMQ (reference sequence). V shed 3 bases, J shed 3 bases, and the junction held 5 bases outside the gene matches. This chain connects TRBV13 to TRBJ2-1, with 10 bases identical to TRBD1. The input for sequencing was PBMCs, taken before nivolumab (anti-PD-1) treatment. This TCR was recovered from a person between 40 and 85 years old with oral cavity squamous cell carcinoma. The CDR3 loop is CASSFTRTGGYNEQFF. DNA for the CDR3: TGTGCCAGCAGCTTCACCCGGACAGGGGGCTACAATGAGCAGTTCTTC.